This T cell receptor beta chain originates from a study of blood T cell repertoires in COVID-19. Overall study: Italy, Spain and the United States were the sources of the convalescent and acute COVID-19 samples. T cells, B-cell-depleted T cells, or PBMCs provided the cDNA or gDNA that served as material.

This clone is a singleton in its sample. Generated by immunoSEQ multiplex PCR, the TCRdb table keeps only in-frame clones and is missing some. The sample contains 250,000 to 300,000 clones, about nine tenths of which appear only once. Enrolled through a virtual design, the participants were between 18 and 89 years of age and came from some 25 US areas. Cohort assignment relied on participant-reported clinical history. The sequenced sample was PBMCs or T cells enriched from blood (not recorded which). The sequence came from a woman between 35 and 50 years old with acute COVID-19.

This chain's CDR3 is CASTSDRGGTFNQPQHF. The CDR3 nucleotides read TGTGCCAGTACATCAGACAGGGGGGGTACCTTCAATCAGCCCCAGCATTTT. This sequence joins TRBV19 and TRBJ1-5; TRBD1 matches 9 bases. The germline CDR1 and CDR2 sequences are LNHDA and SQIVND (reference sequence). With 7 bases clipped from V and 3 bases from J, the junction kept 13 bases outside the gene matches. The CDR3 runs 17 residues.